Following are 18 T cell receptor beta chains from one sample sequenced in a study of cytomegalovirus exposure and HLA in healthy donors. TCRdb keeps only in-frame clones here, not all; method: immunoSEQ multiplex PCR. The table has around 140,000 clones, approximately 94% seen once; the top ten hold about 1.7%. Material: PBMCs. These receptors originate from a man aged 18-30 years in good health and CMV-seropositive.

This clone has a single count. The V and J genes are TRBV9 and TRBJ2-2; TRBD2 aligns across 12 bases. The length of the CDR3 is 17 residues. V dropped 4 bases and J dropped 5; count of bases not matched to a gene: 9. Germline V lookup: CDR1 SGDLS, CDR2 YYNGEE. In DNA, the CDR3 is TGTGCCAGCAGCTACGGACTAGCGGGAAGGGAGACCGGGGAGCTGTTTTTT. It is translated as CASSYGLAGRETGELFF.

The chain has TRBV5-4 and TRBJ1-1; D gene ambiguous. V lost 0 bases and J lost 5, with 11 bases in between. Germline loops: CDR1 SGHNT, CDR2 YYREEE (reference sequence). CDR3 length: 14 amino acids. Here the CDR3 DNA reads TGTGCCAGCAGCTTGGGTCGGCCGACAACTGAAGCTTTCTTT. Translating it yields CASSLGRPTTEAFF.

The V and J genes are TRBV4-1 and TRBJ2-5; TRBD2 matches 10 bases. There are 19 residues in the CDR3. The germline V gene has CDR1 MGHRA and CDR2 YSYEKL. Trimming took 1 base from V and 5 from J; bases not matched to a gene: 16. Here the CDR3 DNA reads TGCGCCAGCAGCCAAGTTTGGGGAGAAGCGGGAGGGCCGTGGGAGACCCAGTACTTC. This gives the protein CASSQVWGEAGGPWETQYF.

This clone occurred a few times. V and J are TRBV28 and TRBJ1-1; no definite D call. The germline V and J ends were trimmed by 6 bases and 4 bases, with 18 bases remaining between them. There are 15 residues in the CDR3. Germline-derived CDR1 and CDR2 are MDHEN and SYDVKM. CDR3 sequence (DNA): TGTGCCAGCAGCTCCCCCGGAGGTAAAAGCACTGAAGCTTTCTTT. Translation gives CASSSPGGKSTEAFF.

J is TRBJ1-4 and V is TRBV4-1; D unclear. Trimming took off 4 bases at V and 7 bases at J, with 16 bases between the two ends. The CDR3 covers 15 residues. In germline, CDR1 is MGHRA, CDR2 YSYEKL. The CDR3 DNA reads TGCGCCAGCAGCCGCTTCCCAGCCGAGGGTGAAAAACTGTTTTTT. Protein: CASSRFPAEGEKLFF.

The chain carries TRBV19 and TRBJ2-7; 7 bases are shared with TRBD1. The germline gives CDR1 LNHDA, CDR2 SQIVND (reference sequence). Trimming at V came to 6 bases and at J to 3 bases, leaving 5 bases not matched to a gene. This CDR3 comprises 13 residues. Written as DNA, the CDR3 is TGTGCCAGTAGACAGGGGCCAGGCTACGAGCAGTACTTC. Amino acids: CASRQGPGYEQYF.

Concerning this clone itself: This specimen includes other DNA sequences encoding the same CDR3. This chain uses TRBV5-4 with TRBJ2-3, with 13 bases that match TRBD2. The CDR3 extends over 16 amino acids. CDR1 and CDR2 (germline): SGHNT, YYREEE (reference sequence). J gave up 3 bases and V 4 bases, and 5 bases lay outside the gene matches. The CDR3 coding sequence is TGTGCCAGCAGCCCACGGACTAGCGGGAGTACAGATACGCAGTATTTT. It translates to CASSPRTSGSTDTQYF.

Here the CDR3 reads CASSLVGTIGGDTQYF. CDR3 sequence (DNA): TGCGCCAGCAGCTTGGTAGGGACTATAGGAGGAGATACGCAGTATTTT. The chain couples TRBV5-1 to TRBJ2-3, with 7 bases identical to TRBD2. The CDR3 consists of 16 residues. The V segment lost 0 bases and the J segment 5 bases; nucleotides outside the gene matches: 9. In germline, CDR1 is SGHRS, CDR2 YFSETQ.

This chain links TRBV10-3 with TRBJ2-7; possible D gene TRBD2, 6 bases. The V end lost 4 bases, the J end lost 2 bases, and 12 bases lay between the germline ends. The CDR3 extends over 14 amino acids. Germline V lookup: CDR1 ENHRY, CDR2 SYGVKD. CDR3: CAISGDGRPYEQYF. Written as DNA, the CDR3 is TGTGCCATCAGTGGGGACGGGAGACCCTACGAGCAGTACTTC.

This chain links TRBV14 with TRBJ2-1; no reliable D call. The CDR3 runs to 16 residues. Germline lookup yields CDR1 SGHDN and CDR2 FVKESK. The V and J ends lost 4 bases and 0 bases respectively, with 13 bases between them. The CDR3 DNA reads TGTGCCAGCAGCCCGACTCGGCTGAGCTCCTACAATGAGCAGTTCTTC. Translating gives CASSPTRLSSYNEQFF.

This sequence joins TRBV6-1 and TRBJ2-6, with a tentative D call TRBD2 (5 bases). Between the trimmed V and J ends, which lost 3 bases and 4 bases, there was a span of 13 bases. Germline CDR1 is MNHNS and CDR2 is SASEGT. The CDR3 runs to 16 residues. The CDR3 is CASSDAPSGGANVLTF. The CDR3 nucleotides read TGTGCCAGCAGTGATGCACCTTCGGGGGGGGCCAACGTCCTGACTTTC.

CDR3 loop: CASTRLALTGELFF. For the CDR3, the DNA is TGCGCCAGCACCAGACTAGCGTTGACCGGGGAGCTGTTTTTT. The chain is built from TRBV10-2 and TRBJ2-2; 8 bases match TRBD2. CDR1 is WSHSY and CDR2 is SAAADI in the germline V gene. V lost 7 bases and J lost 5; bases outside the gene matches: 6. CDR3 length equals 14 residues.

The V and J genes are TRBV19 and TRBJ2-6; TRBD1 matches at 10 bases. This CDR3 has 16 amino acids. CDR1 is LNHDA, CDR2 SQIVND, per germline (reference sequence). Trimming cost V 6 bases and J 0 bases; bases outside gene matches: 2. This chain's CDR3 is CASRGQGFSGANVLTF. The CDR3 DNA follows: TGTGCCAGTAGGGGACAGGGGTTCTCTGGGGCCAACGTCCTGACTTTC.

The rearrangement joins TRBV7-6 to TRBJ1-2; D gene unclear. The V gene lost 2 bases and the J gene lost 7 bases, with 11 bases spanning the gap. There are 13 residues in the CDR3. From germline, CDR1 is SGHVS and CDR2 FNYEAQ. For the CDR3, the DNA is TGTGCCAGCAGCTTAATGGCAGGTGGTGGCTACACCTTC. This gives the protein CASSLMAGGGYTF.

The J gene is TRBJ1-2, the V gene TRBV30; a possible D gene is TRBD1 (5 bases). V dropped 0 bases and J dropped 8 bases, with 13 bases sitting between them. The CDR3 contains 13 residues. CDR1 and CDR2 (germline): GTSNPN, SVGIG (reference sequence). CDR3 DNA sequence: TGTGCCTGGAGTGTTGGCAGGGCCGAAGGCTACACCTTC. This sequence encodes CAWSVGRAEGYTF.

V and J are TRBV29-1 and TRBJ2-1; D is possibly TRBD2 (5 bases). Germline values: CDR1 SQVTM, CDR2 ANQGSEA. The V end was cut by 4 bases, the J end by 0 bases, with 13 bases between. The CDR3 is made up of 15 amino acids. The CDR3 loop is CSVVREPSSYNEQFF. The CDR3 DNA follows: TGCAGCGTTGTTAGGGAGCCGAGCTCCTACAATGAGCAGTTCTTC.

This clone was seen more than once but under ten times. The CDR3 is CASSSGQGGTEAFF. CDR3 nucleotide sequence: TGCGCCAGCAGCTCGGGACAGGGAGGGACTGAAGCTTTCTTT. This rearrangement joins TRBV5-1 to TRBJ1-1; TRBD1 matches 9 bases. The CDR3 spans 14 residues. The junction had 5 bases not matched to a gene; V was cut back by 3 bases and J by 5 bases. CDR1 and CDR2 (germline): SGHRS, YFSETQ.

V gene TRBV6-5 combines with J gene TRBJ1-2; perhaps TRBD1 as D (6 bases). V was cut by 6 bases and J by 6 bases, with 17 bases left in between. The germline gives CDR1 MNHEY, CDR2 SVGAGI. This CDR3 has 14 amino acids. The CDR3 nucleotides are TGTGCCAGCAGGGCCTCCGGGACACTTCATGGCTACACCTTC. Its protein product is CASRASGTLHGYTF.